A selection of T cell receptor beta chains follows, all from one sample in a study of a mutant IDH1 vaccine in newly diagnosed glioma. Data came from immunoSEQ multiplex PCR; TCRdb stores just in-frame clones and leaves some out. Of around 100,000 clones detected, over 85% appear once; the ten largest clones hold approximately 0.8%. These receptors' targets are unknown. The source material was PBMCs, sampled from a glioma patient whose treatment included an IDH1 peptide vaccine. These receptors were taken from a woman aged 45-59 years with glioma. Each CDR3 is given with its conserved first and last residue. D genes are given only for firm matches. Only some rows state a clone size, as once, few, many or a class for expanded clones.

abundance	v_gene	d_gene	j_gene	CDR3aa
once	TRBV6-5	NA	TRBJ1-6	CASSYSESSYNSPLHF
NA	TRBV5-1	NA	TRBJ2-1	CASSLVGTEQFF
NA	TRBV6-5	NA	TRBJ2-7	CASSYELTGFIYEQYF
NA	TRBV10-2	NA	TRBJ1-2	CASSRQVDYGYTF
NA	TRBV6-1	NA	TRBJ1-3	CASSAGNSGNTIYF
once	TRBV5-4	TRBD2	TRBJ2-2	CASSRPLAGANTGELFF
NA	TRBV4-2	TRBD1	TRBJ1-5	CASSQDGQGAIKPQHF
NA	TRBV7-8	TRBD1	TRBJ2-4	CASSSTGGWSKNIQYF
NA	TRBV7-2	NA	TRBJ1-3	CASSLVETSAGNTIYF
NA	TRBV7-9	NA	TRBJ2-1	CASSLGYNEQFF
NA	TRBV18	NA	TRBJ2-5	CASSRTALGFGETQYF
few	TRBV5-1	NA	TRBJ1-6	CASSLSGSHRSPLHF
NA	TRBV28	TRBD1	TRBJ1-1	CASSLGALGQANTEAFF
NA	TRBV25-1	NA	TRBJ1-1	CASSEAGNTEAFF
NA	TRBV28	NA	TRBJ1-2	CASSLSVTSHGYTF
NA	TRBV19	NA	TRBJ1-2	CASSIRRAGYGYTF
NA	TRBV27	NA	TRBJ2-2	CASSPHDTGELFF
large	TRBV5-1	NA	TRBJ2-7	CASSWDKAYEQYF
NA	TRBV5-1	TRBD1	TRBJ2-3	CASTPGQGRADTQYF
NA	TRBV19	NA	TRBJ1-6	CASSTGQPYNSPLHF
NA	TRBV27	NA	TRBJ1-2	CASSSRALHYGYTF
once	TRBV28	TRBD2	TRBJ2-1	CASSSLAGGDNEQFF
once	TRBV7-3	NA	TRBJ1-2	CASSERGPGLGDYGYTF
NA	TRBV4-1	NA	TRBJ2-5	CASSQEFRQETQYF
NA	TRBV19	NA	TRBJ2-1	CASSIRYDEQFF
NA	TRBV25-1	NA	TRBJ1-2	CATKSGAGYGYTF
NA	TRBV5-1	NA	TRBJ2-7	CASSLAFPGVNEQYF
once	TRBV6-1	TRBD1	TRBJ1-1	CASSAGQGKGLNTEAFF
few	TRBV30	NA	TRBJ2-2	CACWRGANTGELFF
NA	TRBV30	NA	TRBJ2-5	CAWKLGGETQYF
NA	TRBV4-1	NA	TRBJ1-6	CASSRQVDKGNSPLHF
NA	TRBV28	NA	TRBJ2-2	CASSLVGSPGELFF
NA	TRBV6-6	NA	TRBJ1-3	CASSYSISGNTIYF
NA	TRBV11-2	NA	TRBJ1-1	CASSPTSRPGTEAFF
NA	TRBV7-9	NA	TRBJ1-6	CASSLAEGWAPLHF
NA	TRBV7-9	NA	TRBJ2-7	CASSFSSYEQYF
NA	TRBV2	TRBD1	TRBJ1-5	CASSADRAGNQPQHF
NA	TRBV29-1	NA	TRBJ2-1	CSVEDRLAFYNEQFF
NA	TRBV29-1	TRBD1	TRBJ2-5	CSVEPGGVETQYF